The 3 T cell receptor beta chains below all came from one sample that was sequenced in a study of T cell repertoires in cytomegalovirus infection (dated by TCRdb to 2018 to 2020). TCRdb shows the sequencer as Illumina HiSeq 1500. TCRdb trimmed the raw reads at Q25, called clones with MiXCR and kept productive beta chains. Rows matching on CDR3 protein sequence are summarized as one entry with the most common DNA and genes. For this sample the table gives hundreds of thousands of distinct CDR3 sequences, of which roughly 30% were detected only once. The ten largest account for around a sixth of the sample. The treatment or condition label on this specimen signifies: in vitro stimulation with specific CMV peptide epitopes to enrich CMV-specific T cells. No cognate antigen is known for these TCRs. The sample here was cultured PBMCs, taken from culture after CMV antigen stimulation. The origin of the receptors is a human donor in good health (CMV status not recorded). Some clones in this sample may be carry-over from other donors' samples.

Turning to this clonotype: At one end the junction does not follow the germline gene, possibly because of a read error. The chain employs TRBV6-1 and TRBJ1-4; no definite D call. The CDR3 consists of 15 residues. Germline V CDR1 and CDR2: MNHNS, SASEGT. This CDR3 is CASSESARSYEKLIF. The CDR3 nucleotides are TGTGCCAGCAGTGAATCTGCGCGGAGTTATGAAAAACTGATTTTT.

This clonotype was picked up a small number of times. The gene calls are TRBV11-2 and TRBJ2-1; D perhaps matches TRBD2 (5 bases). V was trimmed by 5 bases and J by 9 bases, leaving 8 bases between them. CDR1 is SGHAT and CDR2 is FQNNGV in the germline V gene. The CDR3 is 11 amino acids. CDR3 sequence reads: CASSVDFEQFF. CDR3 DNA sequence: TGTGCCAGCAGCGTGGACTTTGAGCAGTTCTTC.

This clonotype was counted a few times. The chain links TRBV5-6 to TRBJ1-1, with a tentative D call TRBD1 (5 bases). This CDR3 spans 15 amino acids. Germline V gives CDR1 SGHDT, CDR2 YYEEEE. V gave up 1 base and J gave up 0 bases, with 10 bases separating them. The CDR3 spells CASSLLGEMNTEAFF. The CDR3 DNA reads TGTGCCAGCAGCTTGTTGGGGGAAATGAACACTGAAGCTTTCTTT.